Listed below are T cell receptor beta chains from one sample, sequenced in a study of T-cell memory formation after mild COVID-19. One entry per CDR3 protein, called by TCRdb with MiXCR from the 5' RACE reads. The repertoire holds some 440,000 distinct CDR3 sequences, with more than 20% as singletons. Sequencing input: PBMCs or a T cell subset sorted from them (not recorded which). The receptors come from an adult woman who had mild COVID-19 (a few samples of this study predate the infection). Cell type and time point are not known. Each CDR3 is given with its conserved first and last residue.

>TRBJ1-2|TRBV5-1
CASSLGTIASGYTF
>TRBJ2-2|TRBV7-2
CASSLDGTNTGELFF
>TRBJ2-3|TRBV5-1
CASSLGEVGTDTQYF
>TRBJ2-7|TRBV4-1
CASSTRQGTSYEQYF
>TRBJ2-3|TRBV12-3/TRBV12-4
CASRTSGSVLDTQYF
>TRBJ1-3|TRBV7-9
CASSLSGNSGNTIYF
>TRBJ1-6|TRBV20-1
CSVQGGSANSPLHF
>TRBJ2-2|TRBV11-3
CASSLALTSRTGELFF
>TRBJ1-3|TRBV12-3/TRBV12-4
CASRTGLRNTIYF
>TRBJ2-2|TRBV7-9
CASSFPGTHLHTGELFF